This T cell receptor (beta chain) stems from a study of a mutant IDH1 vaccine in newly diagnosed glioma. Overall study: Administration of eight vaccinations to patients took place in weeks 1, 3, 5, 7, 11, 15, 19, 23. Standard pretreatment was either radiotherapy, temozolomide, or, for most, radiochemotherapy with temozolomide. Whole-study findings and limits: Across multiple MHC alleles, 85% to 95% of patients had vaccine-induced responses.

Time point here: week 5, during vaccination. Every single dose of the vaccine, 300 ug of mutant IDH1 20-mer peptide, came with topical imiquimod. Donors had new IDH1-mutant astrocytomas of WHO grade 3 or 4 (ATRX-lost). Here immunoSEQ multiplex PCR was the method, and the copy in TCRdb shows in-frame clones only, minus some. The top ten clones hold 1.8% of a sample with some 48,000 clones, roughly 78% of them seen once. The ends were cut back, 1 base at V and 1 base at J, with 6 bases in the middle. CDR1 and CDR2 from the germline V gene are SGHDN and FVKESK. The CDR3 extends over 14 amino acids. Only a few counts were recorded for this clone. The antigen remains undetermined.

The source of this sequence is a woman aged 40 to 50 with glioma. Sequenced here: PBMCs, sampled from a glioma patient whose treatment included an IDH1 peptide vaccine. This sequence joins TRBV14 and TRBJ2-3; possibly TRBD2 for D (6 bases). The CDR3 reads CASSQAGGTDTQYF. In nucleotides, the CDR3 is TGTGCCAGCAGCCAAGCGGGGGGCACAGATACGCAGTATTTT.